Listed below are T cell receptor beta chains from one sample, sequenced in a study of shared clonotypes between healthy human individuals. Libraries were prepared by immunoSEQ multiplex PCR; TCRdb keeps only in-frame clonotypes and omits some of them. The profile covers millions of clones, with 95% appearing a single time and more than 0.1% taken by the ten largest. Sequenced input: naive CD4+ T cells sorted from blood. The receptors here all came from a young man in good health. Both conserved end residues are part of each CDR3. D genes are given only for firm matches. Clone size is given for some rows only: seen once, a few or many times, or a class if the clone is expanded.

.,TRBJ2-5,TRBV5-1,.,TGCGCCAGCAGCTTGGACGGGGGACGAGGGGAGACCCAGTACTTC,CASSLDGGRGETQYF
.,TRBJ1-5,TRBV6-1,.,TGTGCCAGCAGCTGGGCGGTGAGCAATCAGCCCCAGCATTTT,CASSWAVSNQPQHF
.,TRBJ2-2,TRBV29-1,.,TGCAGCGCCCTGACAGCTGTCAGCACCGGGGAGCTGTTTTTT,CSALTAVSTGELFF
.,TRBJ2-3,TRBV30,.,TGTGCCTGGGGGACCAGTATTACGCAGTATTTT,CAWGTSITQYF
once,TRBJ2-3,TRBV5-1,TRBD2,TGCGCCAGCAGCTTGGTCGCTAGCGGGGGGTTAGGAGATACGCAGTATTTT,CASSLVASGGLGDTQYF
.,TRBJ1-1,TRBV6-1,TRBD1,TGTGCCAGCAGGAGACAGGGGTTGGGGAACACTGAAGCTTTCTTT,CASRRQGLGNTEAFF
.,TRBJ2-7,TRBV28,.,TGTGCCAGCAGCTCGGGGGCTGCAACGCCCTACGAGCAGTACTTC,CASSSGAATPYEQYF
.,TRBJ2-1,TRBV30,TRBD2,TGTGCCTGGAGCCAATGGGCTAGCGGGAGGATAGGCAATGAGCAGTTCTTC,CAWSQWASGRIGNEQFF
.,TRBJ1-3,TRBV6-1,TRBD1,TGTGCCAGCAGTGAAGGACAGGGGTCAGGACTCAGCTCTGGAAACACCATATATTTT,CASSEGQGSGLSSGNTIYF
.,TRBJ2-7,TRBV5-1,TRBD2,TGCGCCAGCAGCTTGTGGGGGGGCTCCTACGAGCAGTACTTC,CASSLWGGSYEQYF
.,TRBJ2-7,TRBV6-5,TRBD2,TGTGCCAGCAGTTACTCTGGCGGGGGAGTCTGGGAGCAGTACTTC,CASSYSGGGVWEQYF
.,TRBJ2-7,TRBV6-5,TRBD2,TGTGCCAGCAGTTCCCCCTCGGGAGGGTCCTACGAGCAGTACTTC,CASSSPSGGSYEQYF
.,TRBJ2-1,TRBV15,.,TGTGCCACCAGCACTCCGGGGACCAGGGGGGCCTACAATGAGCAGTTCTTC,CATSTPGTRGAYNEQFF
.,TRBJ1-5,TRBV7-2,.,TGTGCCAGCAGCTTAATAGCGGGGGATCAGCCCCAGCATTTT,CASSLIAGDQPQHF
.,TRBJ1-2,TRBV19,TRBD1,TGTGCCAGTAGTCGTGGACAGGGGCTCTATGGCTACACCTTC,CASSRGQGLYGYTF
once,TRBJ2-7,TRBV10-2,.,TGCGCCAACAGTGAATGGGGGTACGAGCAGTACTTC,CANSEWGYEQYF
.,TRBJ2-1,TRBV11-2,TRBD2,TGTGCCAGCAGCTTAGTTTGGACTAGCTGGGGCAATGAGCAGTTCTTC,CASSLVWTSWGNEQFF
once,TRBJ2-7,TRBV4-1,.,TGCGCCAGCAGCGAAGTTCGATCCTACGAGCAGTACTTC,CASSEVRSYEQYF
.,TRBJ2-7,TRBV27,TRBD2,TGTGCCAGCAGTTTAAGCGGGAGTCTCCACGAGCAGTACTTC,CASSLSGSLHEQYF
once,TRBJ1-6,TRBV4-1,.,TGCGCCAGCAGCCGCCCCGACATGGGCTCACCCCTCCACTTT,CASSRPDMGSPLHF
few,TRBJ1-2,TRBV6-1,.,TGTGCCAGCAGTGAAGTGGTGGGAAACTATGGCTACACCTTC,CASSEVVGNYGYTF
.,TRBJ1-2,TRBV5-1,TRBD1,TGCGCCAGCAGCTTGGCCGAGCAGGGGGCCCATGGCTACACCTTC,CASSLAEQGAHGYTF
.,TRBJ2-7,TRBV5-1,.,TGCGCCAGCAGCTCCCATGTGGGATACGAGCAGTACTTC,CASSSHVGYEQYF
.,TRBJ1-5,TRBV5-5,.,TGTGCCAGCAGCTTGGCCTTGAGGGGAAGGGAGCCCCAGCATTTT,CASSLALRGREPQHF
.,TRBJ2-1,TRBV10-1,TRBD2,TGCGCCAGCAGTGAGTACGCGGGAGGATCCGGCGAGCAGTTCTTC,CASSEYAGGSGEQFF
.,TRBJ2-6,TRBV7-9,.,TGTGCCAGCAGCTATCCTACCGGGGCCAACGTCCTGACTTTC,CASSYPTGANVLTF
.,TRBJ2-7,TRBV7-9,TRBD1,TGTGCCAGCCTCCGATTTGGGGACAGTACCTACGAGCAGTACTTC,CASLRFGDSTYEQYF
.,TRBJ2-7,TRBV25-1,.,TGTGCCAGCACCGAGGGCAGGACTACCTACGAGCAGTACTTC,CASTEGRTTYEQYF
.,TRBJ2-7,TRBV7-2,TRBD2,TGTGCCAGCAGCCCGAGCGGGGGGGCCGGGAACGAGCAGTACTTC,CASSPSGGAGNEQYF
.,TRBJ1-2,TRBV10-3,.,TGTGCCATCAGTGAGTCGACGGGGTCTGGCTACACCTTC,CAISESTGSGYTF
.,TRBJ2-1,TRBV27,TRBD1,TGTGCCAGCAGTGGGGGACAGGGGAATGAGCAGTTCTTC,CASSGGQGNEQFF
.,TRBJ2-3,TRBV10-3,TRBD2,TGTGCCATCAGTGAGTCAGTGGGACTAGGCGATACGCAGTATTTT,CAISESVGLGDTQYF
.,TRBJ2-7,TRBV5-1,TRBD2,TGCGCCAGCAGCCACCGGGCCCCGGGACTAGCGGGAGTGTGGTACGAGCAGTACTTC,CASSHRAPGLAGVWYEQYF
.,TRBJ2-5,TRBV10-3,.,TGTGCCATCAGGGGCGGGTTTCAAGAGACCCAGTACTTC,CAIRGGFQETQYF
.,TRBJ2-7,TRBV7-2,.,TGTGCCAGCAGCAAAACCCTCTTAGTGGGGAATTCTGTGCAGTACTTC,CASSKTLLVGNSVQYF
.,TRBJ2-7,TRBV7-8,.,TGTGCCAGCAGCTTATTCACGAGCTCCTACGAGCAGTACTTC,CASSLFTSSYEQYF
.,TRBJ1-1,TRBV14,.,TGTGCCAGCAGCACAGCCACCAAGCCTATCACTGAAGCTTTCTTT,CASSTATKPITEAFF
.,TRBJ2-2,TRBV10-3,.,TGTGCCATCAGAGTGGGAGTACAGGAGGGGAACACCGGGGAGCTGTTTTTT,CAIRVGVQEGNTGELFF
once,TRBJ2-5,TRBV4-2,.,TGTGCCAGCAGCCAAGATCCAGTCTTAGAGACCCAGTACTTC,CASSQDPVLETQYF
.,TRBJ2-5,TRBV5-1,TRBD1,TGCGCCAGCAGTCCGGACAGGGGCGGGGAGACCCAGTACTTC,CASSPDRGGETQYF
.,TRBJ1-6,TRBV6-5,TRBD1,TGTGCCAGCAGCCTGACAGGGGGCAGTTCACCCCTCCACTTT,CASSLTGGSSPLHF
.,TRBJ1-1,TRBV4-1,.,TGCGCCAGCAGCCAGACATCCACTAAGAACACTGAAGCTTTCTTT,CASSQTSTKNTEAFF
.,TRBJ2-1,TRBV29-1,TRBD2,TGCAGCGTTGCCCTTCGACTAGCGGGGGACAATGAGCAGTTCTTC,CSVALRLAGDNEQFF
.,TRBJ1-4,TRBV7-6,.,TGTGCCAGCAGCCGCGGCTTAGGGCCGGGGGAAAAACTGTTTTTT,CASSRGLGPGEKLFF
.,TRBJ1-5,TRBV19,.,TGTGCCAGTAGAGATCAGGGGAGCAATCAGCCCCAGCATTTT,CASRDQGSNQPQHF
.,TRBJ2-7,TRBV2,TRBD1,TGTGCCAGCAGTGAAGGGACAGGGGGCTCCGAGCAGTACTTC,CASSEGTGGSEQYF
.,TRBJ2-3,TRBV5-1,.,TGCGCCAGCAGCTTAAGGGGAGACACAGATACGCAGTATTTT,CASSLRGDTDTQYF
.,TRBJ1-2,TRBV2,TRBD1,TGTGCCAGCAGTCTAGGACAGGGGACCTATGGCTACACCTTC,CASSLGQGTYGYTF
once,TRBJ2-2,TRBV30,TRBD2,TGTGCCTCCAAGCCGGGACTAGCGTCGTTCGGGGAGCTGTTTTTT,CASKPGLASFGELFF
.,TRBJ2-7,TRBV2,.,TGTGCCAGCAGTGAGGAGGGAACCTACGAGCAGTACTTC,CASSEEGTYEQYF
once,TRBJ2-1,TRBV11-2,TRBD1,TGTGCCAGCAGCCCGGGGGTGGGACAGGGGTACAATGAGCAGTTCTTC,CASSPGVGQGYNEQFF
.,TRBJ1-3,TRBV9,TRBD1,TGTGCCAGCAGCAGGGACAGCTCTGGAAACACCATATATTTT,CASSRDSSGNTIYF
.,TRBJ1-2,TRBV6-1,.,TGTGCCAGCAGTGAATCGGGGAGCGGCTACACCTTC,CASSESGSGYTF
.,TRBJ1-4,TRBV9,.,TGTGCCAGCAGCGTAGAGGTCAGATCAGAAAAACTGTTTTTT,CASSVEVRSEKLFF
.,TRBJ1-1,TRBV10-3,.,TGTGCCATCAGTGGCTCGGGGAAGGAGAACACTGAAGCTTTCTTT,CAISGSGKENTEAFF